A single sample is the source of the 29 T cell receptor beta chains below, sequenced in a study of blood T cell repertoires in COVID-19. Profiling relied on immunoSEQ multiplex PCR, and the TCRdb table lists in-frame clones only, not all of them. Counted here are a few hundred thousand clones, more than 75% occurring once; the ten biggest clones make up approximately 6%. The sequenced sample consisted of peripheral blood. These receptors came from a man aged 60 to 75 who had recovered from COVID-19.

The chain recombines TRBV18 with TRBJ2-2; no firm D call. V was clipped by 6 bases and J by 6 bases, with 20 bases between them. The CDR3 extends over 16 amino acids. Germline loops: CDR1 KGHSH, CDR2 LQKENI. The CDR3 DNA reads TGTGCCAGCTCTCAAACCATAGCAAGAGACGCCGGGGAGCTGTTTTTT. This sequence encodes CASSQTIARDAGELFF.

The chain links TRBV9 to TRBJ2-5, with 12 positions matching TRBD1. Trimming removed 3 bases from V and 5 bases from J; junction bases left unmatched: 11. This CDR3 comprises 17 residues. The V gene's germline CDR1 is SGDLS and CDR2 YYNGEE. CDR3 amino acids: CASSAQTGTGGGETQYF. CDR3 nucleotide sequence: TGTGCCAGCAGCGCCCAGACCGGGACAGGGGGCGGGGAGACCCAGTACTTC.

The chain is built from TRBV28 and TRBJ2-1, with D unresolved. The CDR3 contains 13 residues. Germline lookup yields CDR1 MDHEN and CDR2 SYDVKM. V shed 6 bases and J shed 4 bases, with 10 bases lying between them. CDR3: CASRTPVYNEQFF. The CDR3 DNA reads as TGTGCCAGCAGGACTCCAGTTTACAATGAGCAGTTCTTC.

The chain has TRBV20-1 and TRBJ1-6; D unresolved. V lost 3 bases and J lost 5, with 11 bases in between. Germline CDR1 DFQATT, CDR2 SNEGSKA (reference sequence). CDR3 size: 14 residues. In DNA, the CDR3 is TGCAGTGCTAGTCGGGTTTCGGATAATTCACCCCTCCACTTT. As protein: CSASRVSDNSPLHF.

The gene calls are TRBV7-2 and TRBJ1-4, with a possible D match to TRBD1 (6 bases). Germline V lookup: CDR1 SGHTA, CDR2 FQGNSA. V lost 5 bases and J lost 8, with 12 bases in between. The CDR3 runs 13 residues. The CDR3, as DNA: TGTGCCAGCAGCCGGGACACGAAAGAAAAACTGTTTTTT. It specifies CASSRDTKEKLFF.

V and J are TRBV28 and TRBJ1-3, with D possibly being TRBD1 (6 bases). The V end lost 5 bases, the J end lost 0 bases, and 14 bases lay between the germline ends. CDR3 length equals 16 residues. The germline CDR1 and CDR2 sequences are MDHEN and SYDVKM. The CDR3 sequence: CASSNTGTLSGNTIYF. The CDR3 nucleotides are TGTGCCAGCAGTAACACCGGGACACTCTCTGGAAACACCATATATTTT.

The chain links TRBV4-2 to TRBJ2-5; 11 positions agree with TRBD2. V lost 0 bases and J lost 4; bases outside the gene matches: 10. Germline CDR1 is LGHNA and CDR2 is YNFKEQ. The CDR3 runs 18 residues. CDR3 sequence (DNA): TGTGCCAGCAGCCAAGAGGTTACAAGTAGCGGGGGGGGAGAGACCCAGTACTTC. This encodes CASSQEVTSSGGGETQYF.

The chain joins TRBV5-4 to TRBJ2-1, with TRBD2 matching over 8 bases. J lost 4 bases, V lost 7 bases, and 7 bases had no gene match. The CDR3 has 14 amino acids. Germline CDR1 is SGHNT and CDR2 is YYREEE (reference sequence). CDR3 sequence reads: CASGAAGVYNEQFF. CDR3 nucleotides: TGTGCCAGCGGGGCAGCGGGGGTTTACAATGAGCAGTTCTTC.

This chain links TRBV20-1 with TRBJ1-1; D not certain. Per germline, CDR1 DFQATT and CDR2 SNEGSKA (reference sequence). Trimming stripped 6 bases from V and 1 base from J, with 6 bases between. This CDR3 is 11 amino acids long. In DNA, the CDR3 is TGCAGTGCAGTAGAGAACACTGAAGCTTTCTTT. Translating it yields CSAVENTEAFF.

This sequence joins TRBV5-4 and TRBJ1-2; 10 nucleotides line up with TRBD1. In germline, CDR1 is SGHNT, CDR2 YYREEE (reference sequence). The CDR3 totals 16 residues. The ends lost 4 bases at V and 5 bases at J; junction bases unmatched: 11. The chain's CDR3 is CASSVFRDRGLYGYTF. The CDR3, as DNA: TGTGCCAGCAGCGTCTTCCGGGACAGGGGACTTTATGGCTACACCTTC.

This clone was detected only once. The chain uses TRBV4-3 and TRBJ2-3; no clear D. Trimming cost V 7 bases and J 0 bases, with 14 bases left between them. In germline, CDR1 is LGHNA, CDR2 YSLEER. This CDR3 spans 15 amino acids. Here the CDR3 reads CASKTQIFSTDTQYF. The CDR3 nucleotides read TGCGCCAGCAAGACACAAATATTTAGCACAGATACGCAGTATTTT.

The rearrangement uses TRBV7-2 and TRBJ1-2; D might be TRBD1 (6 bases). Germline CDR1 is SGHTA and CDR2 is FQGNSA. V dropped 5 bases and J dropped 3 bases, with 25 bases sitting between them. This CDR3 has 18 amino acids. For the CDR3, the DNA is TGTGCCAGCAGCCCCATCAGGGGCAGGCAGGAACGTGACTATGGCTACACCTTC. Its translation: CASSPIRGRQERDYGYTF. The entire variable domain, with the rest obtained from reference TRBV7-2 and TRBJ1-2, is as follows: GAGVSQSPSNKVTEKGKDVELRCDPISGHTALYWYRQSLGQGLEFLIYFQGNSAPDKSGLPSDRFSAERTGGSVSTLTIQRTQQEDSAVYLCASSPIRGRQERDYGYTFGSGTRLTVV.

This clone was observed a single time. The chain is built from TRBV27 and TRBJ1-2, with D possibly matching TRBD1 (6 bases). Trimming left V 4 bases short and J 2 bases short, with 8 bases between. Germline V lookup: CDR1 MNHEY, CDR2 SMNVEV (reference sequence). This CDR3 contains 13 residues. CDR3 loop: CASSSGQNYGYTF. Here the CDR3 DNA reads TGTGCCAGCAGTTCCGGACAGAACTATGGCTACACCTTC.

In its sample, this clone was seen a few times. The V gene is TRBV5-1, the J gene TRBJ2-6; a possible D gene is TRBD1 (6 bases). V lost 2 bases and J 2 bases, leaving 11 bases between the germline ends. The germline V gene has CDR1 SGHRS and CDR2 YFSETQ. The CDR3 extends over 16 amino acids. The CDR3 loop is CASSFSGVPGANVLTF. CDR3 DNA sequence: TGCGCCAGCAGCTTTTCAGGGGTCCCTGGGGCCAACGTCCTGACTTTC.

The chain recombines TRBV6-6 with TRBJ1-3; 7 bases are a match to TRBD1. With 8 bases clipped from V and 2 bases from J, the junction kept 0 bases outside the gene matches. Germline loops: CDR1 MNHNY, CDR2 SVGAGI (reference sequence). The CDR3 has 12 residues. For the CDR3, the DNA is TGTGCCAGCCAGGGGGCTGGAAACACCATATATTTT. This codes for CASQGAGNTIYF.

The chain employs TRBV18 and TRBJ2-5, with a tentative D call TRBD1 (5 bases). The CDR3 consists of 14 residues. The V and J ends lost 5 bases and 1 base respectively, with 11 bases between them. CDR1 is KGHSH and CDR2 is LQKENI in the germline V gene. The DNA of the CDR3 is TGTGCCAGCTCATCGCGACAGACCCAAGAGACCCAGTACTTC. Its translation: CASSSRQTQETQYF.

This chain links TRBV30 with TRBJ2-7; 12 bases are a match to TRBD2. Germline-derived CDR1 and CDR2 are GTSNPN and SVGIG (reference sequence). CDR3 size: 18 residues. Trimming cost V 2 bases and J 3 bases; bases outside gene matches: 14. CDR3 DNA sequence: TGTGCCTGGAGTTCCACCTCCCGACTAGCGGGAGATCGCTACGAGCAGTACTTC. Amino acid sequence: CAWSSTSRLAGDRYEQYF.

The genes are TRBV2 and TRBJ2-2, with 8 bases fitting TRBD2. CDR1 is SNHLY and CDR2 is FYNNEI in the germline V gene. The trim removed 5 bases at V and 4 bases at J, leaving 6 bases unmatched. The CDR3 extends over 15 amino acids. CDR3 DNA sequence: TGTGCCAGCAGTCGGAGCGGGAGCTCCACCGGGGAGCTGTTTTTT. This codes for CASSRSGSSTGELFF.

The chain recombines TRBV6-2 or TRBV6-3 with TRBJ2-1; 13 nucleotides align to TRBD2. Germline assignment: CDR1 MNHEY and CDR2 SVGEGT. V was pared by 0 bases and J by 3 bases, with 2 bases of the junction left unmatched. The CDR3 length is 17 residues. The CDR3 DNA follows: TGTGCCAGCAGTTACTCGGGACTAGCGGGGATCTACAATGAGCAGTTCTTC. Its protein product is CASSYSGLAGIYNEQFF.

The chain uses TRBV6-5 and TRBJ2-7; D is perhaps TRBD2 (5 bases). Germline V lookup: CDR1 MNHEY, CDR2 SVGAGI. The CDR3 is 14 amino acids. With 6 bases removed from V and 2 bases from J, the gap between germline ends came to 14 bases. The CDR3 reads CASSPGRDPYEQYF. The CDR3 DNA reads as TGTGCCAGCAGCCCCGGACGGGATCCCTACGAGCAGTACTTC.

The V call is TRBV27, the J call TRBJ1-5; no firm D call. The CDR3 is 16 amino acids. The V gene's germline CDR1 is MNHEY and CDR2 SMNVEV (reference sequence). V was pared by 3 bases and J by 4 bases, with 16 bases between. For the CDR3, the DNA is TGTGCCAGCAGTTTCCGGGAACCAGACACGAATCAGCCCCAGCATTTT. This encodes CASSFREPDTNQPQHF.

The chain has TRBV5-6 and TRBJ1-1, with TRBD1 matching 8 bases. Germline V gene lookup returns CDR1 SGHDT and CDR2 YYEEEE. CDR3 length: 13 amino acids. V trimming: 4 bases; J trimming: 5 bases; junction bases outside the gene matches: 4. The CDR3 loop reads CASSPTGVTEAFF. In DNA form, the CDR3 reads TGTGCCAGCAGCCCGACAGGGGTGACTGAAGCTTTCTTT.

The gene calls are TRBV27 and TRBJ1-5; a possible D gene is TRBD1 (5 bases). CDR1 MNHEY and CDR2 SMNVEV come from the germline V gene (reference sequence). This CDR3 has 14 amino acids. Trimming removed 3 bases from V and 2 bases from J, with 8 bases in between. CDR3: CASSFSGGNQPQHF. CDR3 coding DNA: TGTGCCAGCAGTTTCTCGGGGGGCAATCAGCCCCAGCATTTT.

The chain has TRBV7-7 and TRBJ2-5, with TRBD2 matching 9 bases. With 5 bases clipped from V and 9 bases from J, the junction kept 13 bases outside the gene matches. This CDR3 contains 15 residues. CDR1 SSHAT and CDR2 FNYEAQ come from the germline V gene (reference sequence). The CDR3 DNA follows: TGTGCCAGCAGCCCTAGACTAGCGGATAGATCGGCCCAGTACTTC. Translated: CASSPRLADRSAQYF.

This rearrangement joins TRBV6-4 to TRBJ1-2, with D maybe TRBD1 (6 bases). CDR3 length equals 13 residues. Germline V gene lookup returns CDR1 MRHNA and CDR2 SNTAGT. V lost 5 bases, J lost 4 bases, and 11 bases lay in between. CDR3 nucleotide sequence: TGTGCCAGCAGTCTCGGACAGACCTATGGCTACACCTTC. Amino acid sequence: CASSLGQTYGYTF.

V and J are TRBV18 and TRBJ2-7; 11 bases fit TRBD1. CDR1 and CDR2 (germline): KGHSH, LQKENI. The CDR3 covers 15 residues. V was pared by 3 bases and J by 7 bases, with 8 bases of the junction left unmatched. The CDR3 reads CASSPVGTGGGEQYF. In DNA, the CDR3 is TGTGCCAGCTCACCGGTCGGGACAGGGGGAGGTGAGCAGTACTTC.

This chain uses TRBV11-2 with TRBJ2-3; 9 bases are a match to TRBD1. The CDR3 length is 15 residues. V trimming: 6 bases; J trimming: 5 bases; junction bases outside the gene matches: 9. The V gene's germline CDR1 is SGHAT and CDR2 FQNNGV. The CDR3 nucleotides are TGTGCCAGCAGTTACAGGGGGCGCGGGTTAGATACGCAGTATTTT. Translating gives CASSYRGRGLDTQYF.

This sequence joins TRBV2 and TRBJ1-2, with a weak D call TRBD1 (5 bases). CDR1 is SNHLY and CDR2 is FYNNEI in the germline V gene. The ends were cut back, 4 bases at V and 5 bases at J, with 11 bases in the middle. This CDR3 is built from 13 residues. The chain's CDR3 is CASSVQELYGYTF. Here the CDR3 DNA reads TGTGCCAGCAGTGTACAGGAGCTTTATGGCTACACCTTC.

The V gene is TRBV4-3, the J gene TRBJ1-2; 7 bases align to TRBD1. The length of the CDR3 is 16 residues. V lost 0 bases to trimming and J lost 0 bases; unmatched junction nucleotides: 4. Germline V gives CDR1 LGHNA, CDR2 YSLEER. CDR3 nucleotide sequence: TGCGCCAGCAGCCAAGAATTGGGACAGACTAACTATGGCTACACCTTC. It yields the protein CASSQELGQTNYGYTF.